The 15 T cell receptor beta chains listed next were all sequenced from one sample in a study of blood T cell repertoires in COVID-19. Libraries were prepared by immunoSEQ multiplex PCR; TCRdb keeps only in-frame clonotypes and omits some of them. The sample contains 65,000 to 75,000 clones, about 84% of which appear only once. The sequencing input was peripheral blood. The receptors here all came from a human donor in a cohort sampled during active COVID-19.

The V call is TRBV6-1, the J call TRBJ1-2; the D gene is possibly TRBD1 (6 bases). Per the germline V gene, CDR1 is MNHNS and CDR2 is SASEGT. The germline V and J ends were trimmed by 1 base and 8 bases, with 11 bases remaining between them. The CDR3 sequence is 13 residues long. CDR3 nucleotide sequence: TGTGCCAGCAGTGAAGGGGCAGGGGTCGGCTACACCTTC. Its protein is CASSEGAGVGYTF.

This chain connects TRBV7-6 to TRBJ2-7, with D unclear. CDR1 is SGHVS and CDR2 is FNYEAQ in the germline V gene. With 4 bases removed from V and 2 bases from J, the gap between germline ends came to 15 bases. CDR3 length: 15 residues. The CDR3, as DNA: TGTGCCAGCAGCTCCCTCCCCGGTCCCACCTACGAGCAGTACTTC. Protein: CASSSLPGPTYEQYF. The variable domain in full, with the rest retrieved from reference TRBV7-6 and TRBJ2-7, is GAGVSQSPRYKVTKRGQDVALRCDPISGHVSLYWYRQALGQGPEFLTYFNYEAQQDKSGLPNDRFSAERPEGSISTLTIQRTEQRDSAMYRCASSSLPGPTYEQYFGPGTRLTVT.

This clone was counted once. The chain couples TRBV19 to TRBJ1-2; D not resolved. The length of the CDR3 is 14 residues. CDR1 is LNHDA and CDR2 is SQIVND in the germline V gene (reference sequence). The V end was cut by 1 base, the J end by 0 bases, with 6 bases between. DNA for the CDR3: TGTGCCAGTAGTATAGGCGGGACTAACTATGGCTACACCTTC. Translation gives CASSIGGTNYGYTF.

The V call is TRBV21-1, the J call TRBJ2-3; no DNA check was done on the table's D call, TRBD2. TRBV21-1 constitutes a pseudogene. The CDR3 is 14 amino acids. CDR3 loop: CASVGGSHPDTQYF. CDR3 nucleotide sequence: TGTGCCAGCGTGGGCGGGAGTCATCCAGATACGCAGTATTTT.

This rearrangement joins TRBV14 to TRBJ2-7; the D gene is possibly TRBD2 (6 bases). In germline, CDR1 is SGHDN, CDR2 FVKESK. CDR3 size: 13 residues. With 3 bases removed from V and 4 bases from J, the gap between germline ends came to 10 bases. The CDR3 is CASSQWREYEQYF. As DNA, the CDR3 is TGTGCCAGCAGCCAGTGGCGGGAATACGAGCAGTACTTC.

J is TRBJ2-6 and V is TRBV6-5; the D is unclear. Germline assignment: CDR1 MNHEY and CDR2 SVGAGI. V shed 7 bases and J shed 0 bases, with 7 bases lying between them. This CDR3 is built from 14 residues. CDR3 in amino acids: CASTSLSGANVLTF. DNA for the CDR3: TGTGCCAGCACGTCCCTCTCTGGGGCCAACGTCCTGACTTTC.

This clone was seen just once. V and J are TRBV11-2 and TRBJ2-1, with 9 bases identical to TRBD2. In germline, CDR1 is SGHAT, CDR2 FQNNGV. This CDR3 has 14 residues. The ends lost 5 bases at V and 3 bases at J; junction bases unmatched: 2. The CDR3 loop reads CASSVTSGYNEQFF. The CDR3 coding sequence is TGTGCCAGCAGCGTGACTAGCGGCTACAATGAGCAGTTCTTC.

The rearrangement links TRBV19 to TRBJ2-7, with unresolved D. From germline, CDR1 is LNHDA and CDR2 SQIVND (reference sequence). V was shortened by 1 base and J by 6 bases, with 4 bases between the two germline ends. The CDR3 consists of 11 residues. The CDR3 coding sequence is TGTGCCAGTAGTATAGGGCTCGAGCAGTACTTC. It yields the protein CASSIGLEQYF.

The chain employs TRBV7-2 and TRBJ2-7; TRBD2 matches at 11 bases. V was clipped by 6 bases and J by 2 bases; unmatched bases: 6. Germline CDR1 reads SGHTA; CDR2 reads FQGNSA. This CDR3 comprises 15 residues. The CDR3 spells CASSSGLAETYEQYF. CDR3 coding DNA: TGTGCCAGCAGTTCGGGACTAGCGGAAACCTACGAGCAGTACTTC.

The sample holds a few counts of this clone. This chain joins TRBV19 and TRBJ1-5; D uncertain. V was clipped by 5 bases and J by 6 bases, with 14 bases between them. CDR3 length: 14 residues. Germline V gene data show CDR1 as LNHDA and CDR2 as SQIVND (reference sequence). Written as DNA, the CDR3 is TGTGCCAGTAGTTCAAACTCCGCTGGTCAGCCCCAGCATTTT. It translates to CASSSNSAGQPQHF.

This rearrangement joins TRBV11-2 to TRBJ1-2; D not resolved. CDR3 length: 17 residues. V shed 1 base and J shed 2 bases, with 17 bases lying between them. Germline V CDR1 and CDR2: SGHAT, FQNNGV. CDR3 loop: CASSLVGSMMVNYGYTF. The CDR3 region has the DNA TGTGCCAGCAGCTTAGTGGGCAGCATGATGGTAAACTATGGCTACACCTTC.

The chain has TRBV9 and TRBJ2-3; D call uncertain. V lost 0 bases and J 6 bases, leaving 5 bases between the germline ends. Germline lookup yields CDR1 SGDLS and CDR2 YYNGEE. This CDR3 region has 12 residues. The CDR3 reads CASSVARDTQYF. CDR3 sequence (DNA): TGTGCCAGCAGCGTAGCCAGGGATACGCAGTATTTT.

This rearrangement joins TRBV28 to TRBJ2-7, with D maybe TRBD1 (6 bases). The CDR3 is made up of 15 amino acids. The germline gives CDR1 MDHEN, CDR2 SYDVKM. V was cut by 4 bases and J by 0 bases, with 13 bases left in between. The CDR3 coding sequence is TGTGCCAGCAGTTCCGGGACCAGGGGCTCCTACGAGCAGTACTTC. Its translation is CASSSGTRGSYEQYF.

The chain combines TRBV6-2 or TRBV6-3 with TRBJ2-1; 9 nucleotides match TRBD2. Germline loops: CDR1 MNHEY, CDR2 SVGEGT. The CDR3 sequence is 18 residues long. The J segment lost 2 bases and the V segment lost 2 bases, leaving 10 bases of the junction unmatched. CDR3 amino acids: CASSYGRLASGTYNEQFF. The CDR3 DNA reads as TGTGCCAGCAGTTACGGCCGTCTGGCTAGCGGGACCTACAATGAGCAGTTCTTC.

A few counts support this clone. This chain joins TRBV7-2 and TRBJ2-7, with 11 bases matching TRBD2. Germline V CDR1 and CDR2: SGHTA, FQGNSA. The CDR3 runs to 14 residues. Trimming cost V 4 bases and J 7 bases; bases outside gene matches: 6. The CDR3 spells CASSSLAGGWEQYF. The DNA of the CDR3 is TGTGCCAGCAGCTCCCTAGCGGGAGGTTGGGAGCAGTACTTC.